One and the same sample provided the 5 T cell receptor beta chains below, sequenced in a study of Ad26.COV2.S vaccination and SARS-CoV-2 variants. Noted treatment: some 19 received Ad26.COV2.S at low or high dose, single or two shots; about 5 received placebo; per-sample allocation not given. Collection of samples fell on day 63 after the first vaccine or placebo injection. Assay: immunoSEQ multiplex PCR; the TCRdb copy retains only in-frame clones and omits some. The table has some 460,000 clones, 80% to 90% seen once. Source: peripheral blood, taken in a trial of Ad26.COV2.S vaccine versus placebo. The receptors come from a person aged 18 to 65 who received the Ad26.COV2.S COVID-19 vaccine or a placebo.

V usage is TRBV2 and J usage is TRBJ1-1; unclear D gene. CDR3 size: 13 residues. Germline V gene data show CDR1 as SNHLY and CDR2 as FYNNEI. Trimming removed 6 bases at V and 0 bases at J, with 8 bases between. For the CDR3, the DNA is TGTGCCAGCAGCAGAGACATGAACACTGAAGCTTTCTTT. It codes for CASSRDMNTEAFF.

The chain has TRBV2 and TRBJ2-2, with D unclear. V was trimmed by 7 bases and J by 0 bases, leaving 12 bases between them. CDR1 and CDR2 (germline): SNHLY, FYNNEI. The CDR3 runs 15 residues. The CDR3 here is CASKKVAANTGELFF. CDR3 coding DNA: TGTGCCAGCAAGAAGGTGGCAGCGAACACCGGGGAGCTGTTTTTT.

V usage is TRBV6-5 and J usage is TRBJ1-4; D ambiguous. Germline V CDR1 and CDR2: MNHEY, SVGAGI. V lost 7 bases and J lost 0, with 12 bases in between. CDR3 length equals 15 residues. In nucleotides, the CDR3 is TGTGCCAGCATGTTGGCACTTGCAACTAATGAAAAACTGTTTTTT. It encodes CASMLALATNEKLFF.

V and J are TRBV5-1 and TRBJ2-3; D is perhaps TRBD2 (6 bases). The CDR3 sequence is 14 residues long. V lost 0 bases to trimming and J lost 4 bases, with 9 bases between them. Germline CDR1 reads SGHRS; CDR2 reads YFSETQ. CDR3 coding DNA: TGCGCCAGCAGCTTGGGTCGACTAGCAGATACGCAGTATTTT. Amino acid sequence: CASSLGRLADTQYF. The full variable domain, with the rest looked up from reference TRBV5-1 and TRBJ2-3, is KAGVTQTPRYLIKTRGQQVTLSCSPISGHRSVSWYQQTPGQGLQFLFEYFSETQRNKGNFPGRFSGRQFSNSRSEMNVSTLELGDSALYLCASSLGRLADTQYFGPGTRLTVL.

V usage is TRBV14 and J usage is TRBJ1-2; D remains ambiguous. Trimming cost V 5 bases and J 0 bases, with 7 bases left between them. This CDR3 is 13 amino acids long. Germline CDR1 reads SGHDN; CDR2 reads FVKESK. DNA for the CDR3: TGTGCCAGCAGCTCACCCCCTAACTATGGCTACACCTTC. Amino acid sequence: CASSSPPNYGYTF.